This T cell receptor (beta chain) was found in a study of cytomegalovirus exposure and HLA in healthy donors (dated by TCRdb to between 2016 and 2019). In terms of the full investigation: The 500 to 700 repertoires of the first cohort and the roughly 110 validation repertoires were produced on the same platform, according to a later analysis. To predict cytomegalovirus infection status, the study combined high-throughput TCR immunosequencing, statistical association of individual TCRs with disease status, and machine learning. Along with the approximately 700-subject first cohort, a separate validation cohort of around 120 different subjects was used. The study aimed to test whether cataloging public T cell receptors could reveal signatures of past pathogen exposure. Broad study findings and their caveats: While some public TCRs were present in many individuals, most TCR sequences turned up only very rarely across donors. A later analysis lacked HLA typing for the validation cohort, so it scored co-occurrence in that cohort across all 110 or so repertoires. A total of fewer than 200 TCR beta chains were listed by the study as associated with cytomegalovirus. In a later analysis, TCRs clustered in the first cohort were found to also tend to co-occur in the roughly 130 validation repertoires, with roughly 93% of cluster scores above 0. In vitro tests confirmed that a few of the cytomegalovirus-associated TCR beta chains recognize cytomegalovirus antigens. According to the authors, the approach could potentially be generalized to other disease states and immunological phenotypes. The classifier was reported to diagnose cytomegalovirus status with high specificity and sensitivity in both the original cohort and the validation cohort.

The germline V gene gives CDR1 as SGDLS and CDR2 as YYNGEE. Germline trimming: 4 bases from V, 2 bases from J; junction bases outside gene matches: 2. The CDR3 runs 14 amino acids, cysteine and phenylalanine included. Only the CDR3 DNA stays, 42 bases, in frame from base 1. To prepare the library, the immunoSEQ multiplex PCR assay was applied. The authors' pipeline ran thus. A statistical classification framework was built for diagnosing cytomegalovirus status from the catalog of TCR beta chain sequences. What TCRdb holds here is the immuneACCESS table cut down to in-frame rearrangements. Part of the clones is not present; checked against another copy, under half of the missing clones reflect an unresolved V gene, and the others are unexplained. V and J calls and clone size come straight from that table; D and trimming were deduced from the DNA. This sample has 100,000 to 150,000 clones in its table, and 80% to 90% of those were observed once. The ten most abundant clones make up 1.5% to 2% of the sample.

Separate from the roughly 650-subject first cohort, the validation cohort of 120 subjects was the group to which the donors belonged. Concerning this clone itself: This clone's antigen is unknown. No base qualities exist here, and no much larger clone lies one base off it.

This receptor chain uses TRBV9 and TRBJ2-1; a stretch of 8 junction bases matches TRBD2. The receptor was isolated from a young woman in good health and CMV-seronegative. The sequenced sample was PBMCs. The DNA sequence is as follows: TGTGCCAGCAGCATTAGCGGGGCCTACAATGAGCAGTTCTTC. This translates into CASSISGAYNEQFF.